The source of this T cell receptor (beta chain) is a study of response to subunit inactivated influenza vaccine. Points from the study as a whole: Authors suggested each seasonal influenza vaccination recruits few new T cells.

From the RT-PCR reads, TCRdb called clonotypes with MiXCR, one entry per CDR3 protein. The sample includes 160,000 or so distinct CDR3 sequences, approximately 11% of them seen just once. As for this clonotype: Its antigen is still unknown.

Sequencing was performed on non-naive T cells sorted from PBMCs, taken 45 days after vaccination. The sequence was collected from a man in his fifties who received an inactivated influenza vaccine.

CDR3 residues: CAISARQDLHNSPLHF. CDR3 coding DNA: TGTGCCATCAGTGCAAGACAGGACCTCCATAATTCACCCCTCCACTTT. The V and J genes are TRBV10-3 and TRBJ1-6; D perhaps matches TRBD1 (6 bases). With 4 bases removed from V and 5 bases from J, the gap between germline ends came to 15 bases. CDR1 ENHRY and CDR2 SYGVKD come from the germline V gene. The length of the CDR3 is 16 residues.